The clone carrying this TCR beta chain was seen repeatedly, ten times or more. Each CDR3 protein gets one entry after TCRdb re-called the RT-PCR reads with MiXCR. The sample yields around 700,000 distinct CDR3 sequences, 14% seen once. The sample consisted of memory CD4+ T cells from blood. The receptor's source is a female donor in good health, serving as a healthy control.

This chain's CDR3 is CASSNFGAGQGNQPQHF. CDR3 nucleotides: TGTGCCAGCAGCAATTTCGGAGCTGGACAGGGCAATCAGCCCCAGCATTTT. V is TRBV6-5 and J is TRBJ1-5; TRBD1 matches 7 bases. The V and J ends lost 6 bases and 2 bases, in that order; junction bases with no gene match: 13. The CDR3 consists of 17 residues. Germline CDR1 reads MNHEY; CDR2 reads SVGAGI.